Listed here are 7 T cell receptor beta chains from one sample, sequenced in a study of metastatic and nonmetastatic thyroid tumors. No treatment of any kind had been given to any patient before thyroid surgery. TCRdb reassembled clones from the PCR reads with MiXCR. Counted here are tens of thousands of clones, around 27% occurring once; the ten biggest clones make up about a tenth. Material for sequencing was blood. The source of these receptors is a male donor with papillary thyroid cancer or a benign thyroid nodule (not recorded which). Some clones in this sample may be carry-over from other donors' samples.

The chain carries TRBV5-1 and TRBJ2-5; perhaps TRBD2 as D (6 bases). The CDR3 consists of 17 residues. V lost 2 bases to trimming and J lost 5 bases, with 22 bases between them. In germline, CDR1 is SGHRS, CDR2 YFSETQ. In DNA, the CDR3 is TGCGCCAGCAGCTTTGGCGCCGGGGAGGCCATTATGGAGACCCAGTACTTC. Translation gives CASSFGAGEAIMETQYF.

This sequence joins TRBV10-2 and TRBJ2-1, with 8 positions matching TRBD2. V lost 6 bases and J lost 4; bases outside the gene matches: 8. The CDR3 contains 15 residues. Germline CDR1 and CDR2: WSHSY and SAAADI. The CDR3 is CASRLAGSPYNEQFF. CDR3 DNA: TGCGCCAGCAGATTAGCGGGGAGCCCATACAATGAGCAGTTCTTC.

CDR3 in amino acids: CASSRGVVNWGNEQFF. The CDR3 coding sequence is TGTGCCAGCAGCAGAGGGGTAGTGAATTGGGGCAATGAGCAGTTCTTC. V is TRBV11-2 and J is TRBJ2-1; D might be TRBD1 or TRBD2, each matching 5 bases. V was pared by 5 bases and J by 6 bases, with 20 bases between. There are 16 residues in the CDR3. Germline assignment: CDR1 SGHAT and CDR2 FQNNGV.

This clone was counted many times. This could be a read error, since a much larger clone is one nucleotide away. CDR3 coding DNA: TGTGCCAGCAGCCAGGCCTACGAGCAGCACTTC. Amino acid sequence: CASSQAYEQHF. V and J are TRBV4-2 and TRBJ2-7; D call uncertain. In germline, CDR1 is LGHNA, CDR2 YNFKEQ. The CDR3 contains 11 residues.

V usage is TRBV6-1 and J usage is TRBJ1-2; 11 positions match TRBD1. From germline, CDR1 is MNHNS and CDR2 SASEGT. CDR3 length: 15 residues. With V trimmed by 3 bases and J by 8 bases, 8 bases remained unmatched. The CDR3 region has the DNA TGTGCCAGCAGTGAGGACAGGGGGCGGTTGTGGGGCTACACCTTC. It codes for CASSEDRGRLWGYTF.

CDR3 sequence (DNA): TGTGCCAGCAGCTTAGCGGGGAACACTGAAGCTTTCTTT. Its translation is CASSLAGNTEAFF. This sequence joins TRBV11-2 and TRBJ1-1; D is ambiguous. Trimming left V 1 base short and J 1 base short, with 4 bases between. CDR1 and CDR2 (germline): SGHAT, FQNNGV. The CDR3 loop spans 13 amino acids. The whole variable domain, remainder taken from reference TRBV11-2 and TRBJ1-1, is EAGVAQSPRYKIIEKRQSVAFWCNPISGHATLYWYQQILGQGPKLLIQFQNNGVVDDSQLPKDRFSAERLKGVDSTLKIQPAKLEDSAVYLCASSLAGNTEAFFGQGTRLTVV.

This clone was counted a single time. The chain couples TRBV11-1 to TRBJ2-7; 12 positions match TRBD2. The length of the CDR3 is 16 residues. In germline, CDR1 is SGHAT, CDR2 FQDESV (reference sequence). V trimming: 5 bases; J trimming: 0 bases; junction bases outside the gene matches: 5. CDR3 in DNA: TGTGCCAGCAGCCCAGGGGGACTAGCGGGCTCCTACGAGCAGTACTTC. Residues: CASSPGGLAGSYEQYF.